The clone carrying this TCR beta chain was recorded only once. This specimen belongs to a study of blood T cell repertoires in COVID-19. Losses at the gene ends were 7 bases for V and 6 bases for J; bases not matched to a gene: 10. CDR3 length: 14 residues. Germline-derived CDR1 and CDR2 are SNHLY and FYNNEI. Profiled with immunoSEQ multiplex PCR; TCRdb holds only in-frame clones, not every one. Of around 130,000 clones listed, about four fifths are singletons. The sequencing input was peripheral blood. The TCR was taken from an elderly man with acute or convalescent COVID-19. The V and J genes are TRBV2 and TRBJ2-3; the match to TRBD1 covers 7 bases. The DNA of the CDR3 is TGTGCCAGCAAATCGACAGGGTTCCCCGATACGCAGTATTTT. It is translated as CASKSTGFPDTQYF. The variable domain in full, with the rest retrieved from reference TRBV2 and TRBJ2-3, is EPEVTQTPSHQVTQMGQEVILRCVPISNHLYFYWYRQILGQKVEFLVSFYNNEISEKSEIFDDQFSVERPDGSNFTLKIRSTKLEDSAMYFCASKSTGFPDTQYFGPGTRLTVL.